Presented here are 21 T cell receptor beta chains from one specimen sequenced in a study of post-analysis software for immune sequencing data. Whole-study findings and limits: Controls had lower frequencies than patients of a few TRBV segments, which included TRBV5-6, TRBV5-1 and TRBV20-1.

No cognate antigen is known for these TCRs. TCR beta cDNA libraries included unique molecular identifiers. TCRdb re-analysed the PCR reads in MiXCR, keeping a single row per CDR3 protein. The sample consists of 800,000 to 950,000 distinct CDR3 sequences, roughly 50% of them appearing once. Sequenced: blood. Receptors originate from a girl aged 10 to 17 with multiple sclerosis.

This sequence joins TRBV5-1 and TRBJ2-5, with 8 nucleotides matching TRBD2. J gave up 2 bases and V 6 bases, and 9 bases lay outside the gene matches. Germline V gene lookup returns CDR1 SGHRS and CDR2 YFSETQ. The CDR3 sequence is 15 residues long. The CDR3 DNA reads TGCGCCAGCACCTTAGCGGGAACCCCTCAAGAGACCCAGTACTTC. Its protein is CASTLAGTPQETQYF.

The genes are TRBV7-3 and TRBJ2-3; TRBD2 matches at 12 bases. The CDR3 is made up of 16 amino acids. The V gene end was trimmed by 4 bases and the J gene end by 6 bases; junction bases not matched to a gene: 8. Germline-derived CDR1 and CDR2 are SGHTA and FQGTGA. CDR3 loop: CASSSGASGGADTQYF. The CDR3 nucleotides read TGTGCCAGCAGCTCCGGAGCTAGCGGGGGGGCGGATACGCAGTATTTT.

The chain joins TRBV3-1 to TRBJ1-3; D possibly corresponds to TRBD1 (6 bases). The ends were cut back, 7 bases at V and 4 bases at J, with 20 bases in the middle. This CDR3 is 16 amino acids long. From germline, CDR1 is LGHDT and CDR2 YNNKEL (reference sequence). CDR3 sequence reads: CASTLAGGRGGNTIYF. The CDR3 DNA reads TGTGCCAGCACGCTCGCCGGGGGGCGAGGAGGAAACACCATATATTTT. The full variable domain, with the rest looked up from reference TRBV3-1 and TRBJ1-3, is DTAVSQTPKYLVTQMGNDKSIKCEQNLGHDTMYWYKQDSKKFLKIMFSYNNKELIINETVPNRFSPKSPDKAHLNLHINSLELGDSAVYFCASTLAGGRGGNTIYFGEGSWLTVV.

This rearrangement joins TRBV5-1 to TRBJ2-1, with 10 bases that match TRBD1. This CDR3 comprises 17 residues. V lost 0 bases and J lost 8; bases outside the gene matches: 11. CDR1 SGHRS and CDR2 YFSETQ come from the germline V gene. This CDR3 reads CASSLATTGTGAYEQFF. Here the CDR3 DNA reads TGCGCCAGCAGCTTGGCCACCACGGGGACAGGGGCCTATGAGCAGTTCTTC.

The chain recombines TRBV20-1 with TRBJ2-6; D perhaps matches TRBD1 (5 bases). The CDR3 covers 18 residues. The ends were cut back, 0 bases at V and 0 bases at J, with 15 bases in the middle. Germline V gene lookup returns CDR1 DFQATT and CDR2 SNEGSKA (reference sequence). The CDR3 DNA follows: TGCAGTGCTAGAGATGGGGCGATCTTAACCTCTGGGGCCAACGTCCTGACTTTC. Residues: CSARDGAILTSGANVLTF.

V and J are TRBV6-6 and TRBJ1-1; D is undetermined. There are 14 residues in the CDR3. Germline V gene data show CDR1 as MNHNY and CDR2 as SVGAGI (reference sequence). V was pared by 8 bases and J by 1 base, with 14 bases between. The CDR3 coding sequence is TGTGCCAGCGGACGCGTGGGTAGGAACACTGAAGCTTTCTTT. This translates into CASGRVGRNTEAFF.

The DNA of the CDR3 is TGTGCCAGCAGCCAGATAAACGAGCAGTACTTC. This codes for CASSQINEQYF. V and J are TRBV3-1 and TRBJ2-7, with D unclear. There are 11 residues in the CDR3. Germline V gene lookup returns CDR1 LGHDT and CDR2 YNNKEL (reference sequence). V lost 3 bases and J 5 bases, leaving 5 bases between the germline ends.

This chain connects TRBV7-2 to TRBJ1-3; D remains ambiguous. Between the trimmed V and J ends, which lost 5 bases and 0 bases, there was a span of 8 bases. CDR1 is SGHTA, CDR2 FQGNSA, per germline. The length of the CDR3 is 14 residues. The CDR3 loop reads CASSDRRSGNTIYF. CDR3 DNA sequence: TGTGCCAGCAGCGACCGTCGCTCTGGAAACACCATATATTTT.

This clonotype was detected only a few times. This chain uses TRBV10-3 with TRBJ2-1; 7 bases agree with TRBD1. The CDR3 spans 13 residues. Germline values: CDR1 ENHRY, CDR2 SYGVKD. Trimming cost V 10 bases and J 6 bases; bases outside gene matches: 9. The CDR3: CANARDRANEQFF. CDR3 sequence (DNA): TGTGCCAACGCACGGGACAGAGCCAATGAGCAGTTCTTC.

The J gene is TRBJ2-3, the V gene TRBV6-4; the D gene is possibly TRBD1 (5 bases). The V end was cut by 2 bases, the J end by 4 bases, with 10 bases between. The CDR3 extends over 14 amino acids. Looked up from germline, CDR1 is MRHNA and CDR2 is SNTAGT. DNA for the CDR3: TGTGCCAGCAGTGACCTCGCAGGGCCAGATACGCAGTATTTT. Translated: CASSDLAGPDTQYF.

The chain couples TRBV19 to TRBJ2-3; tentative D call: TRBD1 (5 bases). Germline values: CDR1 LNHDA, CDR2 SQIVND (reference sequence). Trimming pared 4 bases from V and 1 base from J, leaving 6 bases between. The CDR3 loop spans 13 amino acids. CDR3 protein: CASSKTGTDTQYF. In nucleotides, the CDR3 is TGTGCCAGTAGTAAGACAGGCACAGATACGCAGTATTTT. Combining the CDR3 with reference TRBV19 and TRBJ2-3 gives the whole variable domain DGGITQSPKYLFRKEGQNVTLSCEQNLNHDAMYWYRQDPGQGLRLIYYSQIVNDFQKGDIAEGYSVSREKKESFPLTVTSAQKNPTAFYLCASSKTGTDTQYFGPGTRLTVL.

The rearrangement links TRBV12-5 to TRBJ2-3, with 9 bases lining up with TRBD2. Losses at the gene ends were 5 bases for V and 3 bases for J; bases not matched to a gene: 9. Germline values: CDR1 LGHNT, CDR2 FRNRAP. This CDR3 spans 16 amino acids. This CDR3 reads CASGLPVTSGTDTQYF. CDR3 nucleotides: TGTGCTAGTGGTCTACCCGTCACTAGCGGGACAGATACGCAGTATTTT.

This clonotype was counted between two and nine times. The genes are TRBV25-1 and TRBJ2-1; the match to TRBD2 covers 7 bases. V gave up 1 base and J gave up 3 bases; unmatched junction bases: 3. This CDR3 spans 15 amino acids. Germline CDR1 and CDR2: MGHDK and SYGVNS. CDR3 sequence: CASSELASGYNEQFF. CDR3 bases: TGTGCCAGCAGTGAATTAGCTAGCGGCTACAATGAGCAGTTCTTC.

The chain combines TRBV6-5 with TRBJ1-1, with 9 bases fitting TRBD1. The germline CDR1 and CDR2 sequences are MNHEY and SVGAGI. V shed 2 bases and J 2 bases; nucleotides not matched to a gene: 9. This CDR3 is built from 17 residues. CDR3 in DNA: TGTGCCAGCAGTTACCTAACTACGGACAGGGGCAACACTGAAGCTTTCTTT. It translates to CASSYLTTDRGNTEAFF.

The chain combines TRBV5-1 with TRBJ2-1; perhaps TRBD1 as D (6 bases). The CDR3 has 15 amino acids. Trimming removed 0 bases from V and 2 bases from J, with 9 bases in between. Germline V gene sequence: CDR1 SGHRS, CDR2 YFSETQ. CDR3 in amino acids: CASSLGQVAYNEQFF. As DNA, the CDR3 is TGCGCCAGCAGCTTGGGACAGGTCGCCTACAATGAGCAGTTCTTC.

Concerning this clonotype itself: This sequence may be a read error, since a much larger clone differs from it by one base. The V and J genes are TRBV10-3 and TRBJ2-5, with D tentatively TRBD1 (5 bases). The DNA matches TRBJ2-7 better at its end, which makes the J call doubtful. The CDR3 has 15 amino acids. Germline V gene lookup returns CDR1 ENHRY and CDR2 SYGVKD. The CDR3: CAISARGEPTYEQYF. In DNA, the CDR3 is TGTGCCATCAGCGCAAGGGGCGAACCTACCTACGAGCAGTACTTC.

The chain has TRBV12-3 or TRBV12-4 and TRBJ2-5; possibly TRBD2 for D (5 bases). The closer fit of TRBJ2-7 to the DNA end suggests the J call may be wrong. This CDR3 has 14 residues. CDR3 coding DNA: TGTGCCAGCAGCCCCCCCGGGGTCAGTATCGAGCAGTACTTC. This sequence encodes CASSPPGVSIEQYF.

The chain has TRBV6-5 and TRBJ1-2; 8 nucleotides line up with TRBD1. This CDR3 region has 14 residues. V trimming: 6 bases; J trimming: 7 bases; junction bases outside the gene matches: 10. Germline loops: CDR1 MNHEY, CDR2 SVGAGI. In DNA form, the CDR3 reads TGTGCCAGCAGGCCCACGACAGGGGCGTTTGGCTACACCTTC. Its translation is CASRPTTGAFGYTF.

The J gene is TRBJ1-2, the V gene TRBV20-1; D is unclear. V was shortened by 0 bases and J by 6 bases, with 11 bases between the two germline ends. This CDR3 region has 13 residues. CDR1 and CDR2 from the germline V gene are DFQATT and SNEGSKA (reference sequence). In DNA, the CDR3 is TGCAGTGCTAGAGATTTCATTCCGAATGGCTACACCTTC. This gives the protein CSARDFIPNGYTF.

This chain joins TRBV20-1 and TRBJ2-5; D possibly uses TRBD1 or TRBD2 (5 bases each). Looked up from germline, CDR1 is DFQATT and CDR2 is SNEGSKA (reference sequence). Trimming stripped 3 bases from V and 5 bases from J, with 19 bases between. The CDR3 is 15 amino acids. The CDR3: CSARPLRRGTETQYF. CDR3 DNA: TGCAGTGCTAGGCCTTTACGCCGGGGCACCGAGACCCAGTACTTC.

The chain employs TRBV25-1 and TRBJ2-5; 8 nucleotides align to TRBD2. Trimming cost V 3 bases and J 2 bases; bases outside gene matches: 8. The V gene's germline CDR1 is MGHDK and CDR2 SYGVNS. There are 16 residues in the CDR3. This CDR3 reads CASSEGMVAGQETQYF. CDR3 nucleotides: TGTGCCAGCAGTGAGGGGATGGTAGCGGGGCAAGAGACCCAGTACTTC.